Here is one T cell receptor (beta chain) with its context. Its antigen is unknown. A much larger clone lies one base from this, so it may be a read error. Germline values: CDR1 MNHEY, CDR2 SMNVEV (reference sequence). The CDR3 covers 15 residues. The entry originates in a study of spatial heterogeneity in lung cancer. Study findings and constraints: Tracking of tumor mutation counts was seen in expanded intratumoral alpha and beta TCR counts.

Specified time point: sample taken at primary tumor resection. A single record per CDR3 protein comes from TCRdb applying MiXCR to the 5' RACE reads. There are some 100,000 distinct CDR3 sequences in the sample; 4.4% occur only once, and 20% to 25% lies in the top ten. This sample comprised lung tumor tissue, obtained at surgery. The chain joins TRBV27 to TRBJ2-3, with D unclear. The TCR sequence derives from a male donor with early-stage non-small cell lung cancer. Written as DNA, the CDR3 is TGTGACAGCAGTCCGCATTACGACCGCACAGATACGCAGTATTTT. As protein: CDSSPHYDRTDTQYF.